These T cell receptor beta chains were read from a single sample in a study of blood T cells in healthy people across ages. MiXCR, run by TCRdb on the 5' RACE reads, gives a single entry per CDR3 protein. The table lists 1.5 million to 1.9 million distinct CDR3 sequences, under 55% of them singletons. The sequencing input was blood. These receptor sequences come from a woman between 18 and 29 years old in good health. The CDR3 runs from the conserved cysteine through the conserved F or W. The D gene is left open where the match is weak. Clone sizes are given selectively: once, few, many, or a class where the clone is expanded.

V	J	size	D	CDR3	DNA
TRBV20-1	TRBJ2-3	.	.	CSALAGLDTQYF	TGCAGTGCTTTGGCGGGGTTAGATACGCAGTATTTT
TRBV7-8	TRBJ1-2	.	.	CASSLGGEWGYTF	TGTGCCAGCAGCTTAGGTGGTGAATGGGGCTACACCTTC
TRBV5-1	TRBJ2-5	.	.	CASSPDLLANVRETQYF	TGCGCCAGCAGCCCGGATTTACTAGCTAATGTCCGGGAGACCCAGTACTTC
TRBV27	TRBJ1-5	few	TRBD1	CASRTGTGVLQPQHF	TGTGCCAGCAGAACCGGGACAGGGGTTCTTCAGCCCCAGCATTTT
TRBV2	TRBJ1-2	few	.	CASSESGLYGYTF	TGTGCCAGCAGTGAATCGGGGTTATATGGCTACACCTTC
TRBV6-6	TRBJ2-3	.	TRBD2	CASSLRSGGNTDTQYF	TGTGCCAGCAGTCTTCGCAGCGGGGGGAACACAGATACGCAGTATTTT
TRBV27	TRBJ1-4	.	.	CASRRQATGEKLFF	TGTGCCAGCAGACGGCAGGCGACGGGAGAAAAACTGTTTTTT
TRBV20-1	TRBJ2-1	.	.	CSVSSSGTSYNEQFF	TGCAGTGTTAGTTCGAGCGGAACTTCCTACAATGAGCAGTTCTTC
TRBV19	TRBJ1-1	.	.	CASSHRDFTEAFF	TGCGCCAGTAGCCACAGGGATTTCACTGAAGCTTTCTTT
TRBV5-1	TRBJ2-3	.	.	CASSLGLKGNTDTQYF	TGCGCCAGCAGCTTAGGACTGAAAGGGAACACAGATACGCAGTATTTT
TRBV5-1	TRBJ2-1	.	.	CATMTGAGSYNEQFF	TGCGCCACCATGACGGGAGCTGGCTCCTACAATGAGCAGTTCTTC
TRBV6-6	TRBJ1-1	.	.	CASRLPGRMYMNTEAFF	TGTGCCAGCAGACTCCCCGGGCGGATGTACATGAACACTGAAGCTTTCTTT
TRBV7-2	TRBJ2-1	few	.	CATTDPYNEQFF	TGTGCTACGACAGATCCCTACAATGAGCAGTTCTTC
TRBV29-1	TRBJ2-1	few	TRBD1	CSVGDRGAYNEQFF	TGCAGCGTTGGGGACAGGGGAGCCTACAATGAGCAGTTCTTC
TRBV4-1	TRBJ1-2	few	.	CASSTRDNYGYTF	TGCGCCAGCAGCACCCGGGACAACTATGGCTACACCTTC
TRBV7-3	TRBJ2-5	.	TRBD2	CASSSLADQETQYF	TGTGCCAGCAGCTCACTAGCGGATCAAGAGACCCAGTACTTC
TRBV4-1	TRBJ2-4	.	.	CASSQPLSAKNIQYF	TGCGCCAGCAGCCAACCCCTATCAGCCAAAAACATTCAGTACTTC
TRBV9	TRBJ1-5	.	.	CASSVSGNHEPQHF	TGTGCCAGCAGCGTCTCAGGGAACCATGAGCCCCAGCATTTT
TRBV4-3	TRBJ2-5	many	.	CASSQTLLGAGETQYF	TGCGCCAGCAGCCAAACCCTACTAGGAGCGGGTGAGACCCAGTACTTC
TRBV7-2	TRBJ2-5	.	TRBD1	CASSSARGRVETQYF	TGTGCCAGCAGCTCGGCAAGGGGGCGCGTAGAGACCCAGTACTTC
TRBV6-2/TRBV6-3	TRBJ2-7	.	.	CASSYGQGGPYEQYF	TGTGCCAGCAGTTACGGGCAGGGGGGCCCCTACGAGCAGTACTTC
TRBV7-9	TRBJ2-7	few	TRBD2	CASSHLAGEYNEQYF	TGTGCCAGCAGCCATCTAGCGGGGGAATACAATGAGCAGTACTTC
TRBV6-2/TRBV6-3	TRBJ1-2	few	.	CASSQGPRNYGYTF	TGTGCCAGCAGCCAAGGACCGAGAAACTATGGCTACACCTTC
TRBV6-2/TRBV6-3	TRBJ2-7	.	TRBD2	CASQRTSGVYNEQYF	TGTGCCAGCCAACGGACTAGCGGGGTTTACAATGAGCAGTACTTC
TRBV5-1	TRBJ1-6	few	.	CASSLDRTSYNSPLHF	TGCGCCAGCAGCTTGGACAGGACCTCCTATAATTCACCCCTCCACTTT
TRBV4-3	TRBJ2-5	few	TRBD1	CASSQGVRDRDQTQYF	TGCGCCAGCAGCCAAGGGGTTCGGGACAGGGACCAGACCCAGTACTTC
TRBV10-3	TRBJ1-4	few	TRBD1	CAISGTGVGEKLFF	TGTGCCATCAGTGGGACAGGGGTGGGAGAAAAACTGTTTTTT
TRBV7-6	TRBJ1-4	.	.	CAGSLGWTAREKLFF	TGTGCCGGCAGCTTAGGATGGACAGCCAGAGAAAAACTGTTTTTT
TRBV20-1	TRBJ2-3	few	.	CSARDPLRGGTDTQYF	TGCAGTGCTAGGGATCCATTGCGGGGCGGCACAGATACGCAGTATTTT
TRBV20-1	TRBJ2-1	.	TRBD1	CSAERQGSYSEQFF	TGCAGTGCTGAGCGACAGGGGTCATACAGTGAGCAGTTCTTC
TRBV28	TRBJ1-2	.	.	CASTQVGDVGYTF	TGTGCCAGCACCCAAGTGGGGGATGTTGGCTACACCTTC
TRBV7-6	TRBJ2-7	.	TRBD2	CASSLAAGGSYNEQYF	TGTGCCAGCAGCTTAGCAGCGGGGGGCTCCTACAATGAGCAGTACTTC
TRBV6-6	TRBJ2-5	few	TRBD2	CASNSGTSGEETQYF	TGTGCCAGCAATTCAGGGACTAGCGGGGAAGAGACCCAGTACTTC
TRBV6-2/TRBV6-3	TRBJ1-5	.	TRBD1	CASTKTGINQPQHF	TGTGCCAGCACCAAGACAGGGATCAATCAGCCCCAGCATTTT
TRBV4-3	TRBJ2-7	.	TRBD1	CASSQSGTEAFYEQYF	TGCGCCAGCAGCCAATCCGGGACAGAGGCCTTCTACGAGCAGTACTTC
TRBV24-1	TRBJ2-1	few	.	CATSDPQGSYEQFF	TGTGCCACCAGTGATCCCCAGGGATCCTATGAGCAGTTCTTC